This TCR gamma chain was identified in a study of γδ T cells in repeated Plasmodium falciparum infection. TCRdb reprocessed the multiplex PCR reads through CATT. The sample records approximately 32,000 gamma-chain clones, almost 1.5% being singletons. This clone is medium-sized by share. A far larger clone is a single base away, which makes a read error likely. V was pared by 3 bases and J by 6 bases, with 10 bases of the junction left unmatched. CDR3 length: 15 residues. CDR1 GITISATS and CDR2 ISYDGTV come from the germline V gene (reference sequence). Vgamma9/Vdelta2+ and Vdelta2-negative gammadelta T cells were flow-sorted from PBMC for bulk sequencing.

The sample taken for sequencing was gamma-delta T cells from blood. The receptor's source is a pool of human donors (malaria-infected and uninfected, not separated). The chain employs TRGV9 and TRGJP2. CDR3: CALWEPVGGDWIKTF. The DNA for the CDR3 is TGTGCCTTGTGGGAGCCGGTCGGTGGTGATTGGATCAAGACGTTT.